This T cell receptor beta chain is drawn from a study of blood T cells in healthy people across ages. General study findings and limits: A roughly linear age-dependent decrease characterized TCR beta diversity per million T cells.

Germline-derived CDR1 and CDR2 are ENHRY and SYGVKD. The CDR3 runs 15 residues. With 10 bases clipped from V and 3 bases from J, the junction kept 9 bases outside the gene matches. Each donor was a healthy Caucasian individual from Russia, aged roughly 6 to 95. A second PCR, run for roughly 7 to 11 cycles, used a sample-barcoded 5' primer plus a J-beta primer mix. TCRdb re-called the 5' RACE reads through MiXCR, storing one row per CDR3 protein. The sample yields over 300,000 distinct CDR3 sequences, roughly half seen once. The count of this clonotype is one. Antigen specificity is unknown. The sample consisted of blood. This receptor was identified in a man aged 55 to 70 in good health. The J gene is TRBJ1-5, the V gene TRBV10-3; 10 bases are shared with TRBD1. The CDR3 coding sequence is TGTGCCACAAGACTAGGGACAGGGGACAATCAGCCCCAGCATTTT. Protein sequence: CATRLGTGDNQPQHF.